This TCR beta chain was sequenced for a study of T-cell reconstitution after alpha-beta-depleted transplantation in children. Library preparation (for TCRbeta) was performed with unique molecular identifiers. From the PCR reads, TCRdb called clonotypes with MiXCR, one entry per CDR3 protein. Seen here are a few hundred thousand distinct CDR3 sequences, about 8.8% observed once, and the top ten hold around 5.1%. In germline, CDR1 is SGHTA, CDR2 FQGTGA. V lost 4 bases and J 7 bases, leaving 12 bases between the germline ends. This CDR3 is 13 amino acids long. The sample holds many counts of this clonotype.

This receptor was identified in a human donor who donated a stem cell graft to a child with SCID. The chain joins TRBV7-3 to TRBJ2-3, with D perhaps matching TRBD1 or TRBD2 (5 bases each). Here the sequenced sample was PBMCs from the stem cell graft donor, taken from the stem cell graft. CDR3 region: CASSSGARYTQYF. The CDR3 region has the DNA TGTGCCAGCAGCTCCGGGGCCCGATATACGCAGTATTTT.